This T cell receptor beta chain was profiled in a study of shared clonotypes between healthy human individuals. Across the whole study: CD4 naive and CD4 memory each took three plates per donor, while CD8 naive took two and CD8 memory one.

As for this clone: Its antigen is still unknown.

The authors divided CD4+ cells into CD45RA+ naive and CD45RA-negative memory subsets. Assay: immunoSEQ multiplex PCR; the TCRdb copy retains only in-frame clones and omits some. The profile shows about 600,000 clones, about 96% of them singletons. The CDR3 has 14 residues. The germline gives CDR1 MNHNY, CDR2 SVGAGI (reference sequence). V was cut by 2 bases and J by 2 bases, with 9 bases left in between. Broader study findings: Sampling included only blood; tissue repertoires likely differ. Naive subsets generally exceeded memory subsets in estimated richness.

The gene calls are TRBV6-6 and TRBJ1-1; no firm D call. Sequenced input: naive CD4+ T cells sorted from blood. As for subset: CD45RA+ positively selected. The TCR sequence derives from a woman aged 25 to 39 in good health. Written as DNA, the CDR3 is TGTGCCAGCAGTTACGAGGCAGCTAACACTGAAGCTTTCTTT. Translation: CASSYEAANTEAFF.